This T cell receptor beta chain was documented in a study of siplizumab effects on memory and regulatory T cells. Each sample yielded approximately 9 x 10^4 assayed TCR templates. The table came from immunoSEQ multiplex PCR; TCRdb's copy has only in-frame clones and leaves some out. The sample carries roughly 100,000 clones, more than 85% recorded once. Germline V gene sequence: CDR1 MNHEY, CDR2 SMNVEV (reference sequence). Trimming shortened V by 5 bases and J by 0 bases, and 5 bases separated the two germline ends. The CDR3 runs to 13 residues. The sample was CD4+ T cells sorted from blood. The chain combines TRBV27 with TRBJ1-5; no clear D gene. The receptor comes from a human donor in good health. The CDR3 reads CASSLISNQPQHF. Here the CDR3 DNA reads TGTGCCAGCAGTCTCATTAGCAATCAGCCCCAGCATTTT.